This T cell receptor beta chain was sequenced during a study of cytomegalovirus exposure and HLA in healthy donors. Study-wide results and limits: Clonal expansion, a later analysis showed, was greater in HLA-associated TCR beta chains than in equally common others.

A remark on this clone: Its cognate antigen is unknown.

The V and J ends lost 5 bases and 3 bases, in that order; junction bases with no gene match: 5. The germline CDR1 and CDR2 sequences are SGHVS and FNYEAQ. The CDR3 covers 14 residues. 13 Jbeta primers and 60 Vbeta primers were used for the PCR. Using immunoSEQ multiplex PCR, the repertoire was profiled, and TCRdb retains in-frame clones only, with some absent. The data show 95,000 to 150,000 clones, with over 50% seen just once and more than 6.5% held by the top ten. The sequenced sample consisted of PBMCs. The V call is TRBV7-6, the J call TRBJ1-1, with 8 nucleotides matching TRBD1. This clonotype originated in a woman between 40 and 50 years old in good health and CMV-seropositive. CDR3 bases: TGTGCCAGCAGCCGGCAGGGGGCTGACACTGAAGCTTTCTTT. Amino acids: CASSRQGADTEAFF.